One sample yielded the 30 T cell receptor beta chains listed below, sequenced in a study of T-cell memory formation after mild COVID-19. TCRdb fed the 5' RACE reads into MiXCR, producing one record per CDR3 protein. The table shows 350,000 or so distinct CDR3 sequences, with 20% to 25% occurring only once. Material: PBMCs or a T cell subset sorted from them (not recorded which). The receptors originated from an adult woman who had mild COVID-19 (a few samples of this study predate the infection). Cell type and time point are not known.

Many counts were recorded for this clonotype. This chain uses TRBV3-1 with TRBJ2-1, with TRBD2 identical over 13 bases. Germline V lookup: CDR1 LGHDT, CDR2 YNNKEL (reference sequence). This CDR3 is built from 17 residues. With 4 bases clipped from V and 10 bases from J, the junction kept 13 bases outside the gene matches. This CDR3 reads CASSPPFTSGRAREQFF. CDR3 in DNA: TGTGCCAGCAGCCCTCCCTTCACTAGCGGGAGGGCGAGGGAGCAGTTCTTC.

This sequence joins TRBV29-1 and TRBJ1-1; D remains unclear. Per the germline V gene, CDR1 is SQVTM and CDR2 is ANQGSEA. CDR3 length equals 11 residues. The V gene lost 4 bases and the J gene lost 5 bases, with 8 bases spanning the gap. In DNA form, the CDR3 reads TGCAGCGTTGGCACCGGAACTGAAGCTTTCTTT. Protein product: CSVGTGTEAFF.

The chain has TRBV6-5 and TRBJ1-1, with D tentatively TRBD1 (5 bases). This CDR3 has 14 residues. Germline assignment: CDR1 MNHEY and CDR2 SVGAGI. V lost 5 bases to trimming and J lost 4 bases, with 14 bases between them. This CDR3 is CASSPGWQSTEAFF. The CDR3 DNA is TGTGCCAGCAGTCCAGGGTGGCAAAGCACTGAAGCTTTCTTT.

The chain links TRBV7-2 to TRBJ2-2; TRBD2 matches at 10 bases. This CDR3 has 19 residues. Germline lookup yields CDR1 SGHTA and CDR2 FQGNSA. V shed 1 base, J shed 7 bases, and the junction held 15 bases outside the gene matches. The DNA for the CDR3 is TGTGCCAGCAGCTTAGGTTGGACTAGCGGTTGGGTGGAGGACGGGGAGCTGTTTTTT. This translates into CASSLGWTSGWVEDGELFF.

The chain couples TRBV15 to TRBJ2-3; 14 bases align to TRBD2. The CDR3 extends over 21 amino acids. Germline assignment: CDR1 LNHNV and CDR2 YYDKDF (reference sequence). V was clipped by 3 bases and J by 5 bases; unmatched bases: 19. The CDR3 bases are TGTGCCACCAGCAGTCCCACCGGACTAGCGGGAGGCCGAAGGGGGAGAGATACGCAGTATTTT. Its protein is CATSSPTGLAGGRRGRDTQYF.

This clonotype was detected only a few times. The chain uses TRBV7-9 and TRBJ2-7; D is uncertain. V shed 0 bases and J shed 2 bases, with 5 bases lying between them. From germline, CDR1 is SEHNR and CDR2 FQNEAQ (reference sequence). The CDR3 length is 13 residues. The CDR3 sequence: CASSLAPAYEQYF. In DNA, the CDR3 is TGTGCCAGCAGCTTAGCTCCAGCCTACGAGCAGTACTTC.

J is TRBJ2-5 and V is TRBV4-3; 8 positions agree with TRBD1. The CDR3 is made up of 17 amino acids. Germline V CDR1 and CDR2: LGHNA, YSLEER. The V segment lost 1 base and the J segment 4 bases; nucleotides outside the gene matches: 11. The CDR3 nucleotides are TGCGCCAGCAGCCAAGGGGGAGCCTACCAGGGGGCAGAGACCCAGTACTTC. Protein product: CASSQGGAYQGAETQYF.

V is TRBV12-3 or TRBV12-4 and J is TRBJ1-1; D uncertain. The CDR3 spans 10 residues. V dropped 5 bases and J dropped 3 bases, with 1 base sitting between them. The CDR3 reads CASSHTEAFF. Here the CDR3 DNA reads TGTGCCAGCAGTCACACTGAAGCTTTCTTT.

This chain uses TRBV19 with TRBJ2-3; the D is unclear. The CDR3 totals 15 residues. Germline-derived CDR1 and CDR2 are LNHDA and SQIVND (reference sequence). Deletions cut 0 bases from V and 2 bases from J, with 9 bases between. The CDR3 nucleotides are TGTGCCAGTAGTATAGAGGGCCGGTTCACAGATACGCAGTATTTT. This encodes CASSIEGRFTDTQYF.

This chain connects TRBV30 to TRBJ1-2; D not certain. Germline lookup yields CDR1 GTSNPN and CDR2 SVGIG (reference sequence). This CDR3 contains 13 residues. V lost 0 bases and J lost 4, with 9 bases in between. CDR3 region: CAWSVGRSYGYTF. Here the CDR3 DNA reads TGTGCCTGGAGTGTCGGCAGAAGCTATGGCTACACCTTC.

This chain joins TRBV5-1 and TRBJ1-1; a weak D match, TRBD1 (5 bases). Deletions cut 0 bases from V and 9 bases from J, with 21 bases between. CDR3 length: 16 residues. Germline V gene data show CDR1 as SGHRS and CDR2 as YFSETQ. The CDR3 sequence: CASSLAFRESEGKAFF. CDR3 coding DNA: TGCGCCAGCAGCTTGGCCTTCCGAGAATCTGAGGGGAAAGCTTTCTTT.

V gene TRBV3-1 combines with J gene TRBJ2-5; 11 bases are a match to TRBD2. CDR3 size: 15 residues. From germline, CDR1 is LGHDT and CDR2 YNNKEL (reference sequence). The J segment lost 2 bases and the V segment lost 8 bases, leaving 7 bases of the junction unmatched. The CDR3 nucleotides are TGTGCCAGCGTCGGGACTAGCGGAGCGCAAGAGACCCAGTACTTC. It encodes CASVGTSGAQETQYF.

This clonotype has more than one count but fewer than ten. The genes are TRBV30 and TRBJ1-2, with TRBD1 matching over 8 bases. The V segment lost 3 bases and the J segment 7 bases; nucleotides outside the gene matches: 7. Germline CDR1 is GTSNPN and CDR2 is SVGIG (reference sequence). This CDR3 is 13 amino acids long. The CDR3 DNA is TGTGCCTGGAGCCCGGACAGGGTACGTGGCTACACCTTC. Translated, it gives CAWSPDRVRGYTF.

This clonotype was picked up a small number of times. The V and J genes are TRBV6-2 or TRBV6-3 and TRBJ2-1, with D perhaps TRBD2 (6 bases). This CDR3 has 16 amino acids. Germline V gives CDR1 MNHEY, CDR2 SVGEGT. The V end was cut by 0 bases, the J end by 9 bases, with 18 bases between. The CDR3 coding sequence is TGTGCCAGCAGTTACTCGGGTCGTATCGGGGGAGTTGAGCAGTTCTTC. Amino acid sequence: CASSYSGRIGGVEQFF.

This clonotype was seen a handful of times. The chain carries TRBV12-3 or TRBV12-4 and TRBJ2-3, with D possibly matching TRBD2 (5 bases). The V and J ends lost 5 bases and 2 bases respectively, with 11 bases between them. The CDR3 has 14 amino acids. The CDR3 here is CASSPGLPTDTQYF. The CDR3 DNA reads as TGTGCCAGCAGTCCAGGACTTCCCACAGATACGCAGTATTTT.

This clonotype was observed many times. The chain is built from TRBV4-1 and TRBJ2-1, with TRBD2 matching over 11 bases. Trimming cost V 6 bases and J 2 bases; bases outside gene matches: 3. The CDR3 loop spans 15 amino acids. The germline CDR1 and CDR2 sequences are MGHRA and YSYEKL. This CDR3 is CASSHSGGAYNEQFF. CDR3 sequence (DNA): TGCGCCAGCAGTCATAGCGGGGGGGCCTACAATGAGCAGTTCTTC.

This clonotype was counted between two and nine times. The gene calls are TRBV2 and TRBJ2-3; 8 nucleotides agree with TRBD2. V shed 8 bases and J 4 bases; nucleotides not matched to a gene: 8. Germline CDR1 reads SNHLY; CDR2 reads FYNNEI. The CDR3 contains 14 residues. CDR3 DNA sequence: TGTGCCAGCCGTGCGACTAGCGTGCCAGATACGCAGTATTTT. Translated: CASRATSVPDTQYF.

The rearrangement uses TRBV5-6 and TRBJ2-2; D is undetermined. The CDR3 is 16 amino acids. Trimming took 0 bases from V and 5 from J, leaving 14 bases between them. Per germline, CDR1 SGHDT and CDR2 YYEEEE. CDR3 sequence reads: CASSLERSRFTGELFF. CDR3 bases: TGTGCCAGCAGCTTGGAAAGGAGTCGGTTTACCGGGGAGCTGTTTTTT. The whole variable domain, remainder taken from reference TRBV5-6 and TRBJ2-2, is DAGVTQSPTHLIKTRGQQVTLRCSPKSGHDTVSWYQQALGQGPQFIFQYYEEEERQRGNFPDRFSGHQFPNYSSELNVNALLLGDSALYLCASSLERSRFTGELFFGEGSRLTVL.

The chain couples TRBV4-1 to TRBJ2-7, with D uncertain. CDR3 length: 17 amino acids. V was shortened by 1 base and J by 0 bases, with 16 bases between the two germline ends. Germline values: CDR1 MGHRA, CDR2 YSYEKL. In DNA, the CDR3 is TGCGCCAGCAGCCAAGTAAATTCGGGTCCCGACTCCTACGAGCAGTACTTC. This codes for CASSQVNSGPDSYEQYF.

This clonotype has more than one count but fewer than ten. This chain joins TRBV5-1 and TRBJ2-7; D is perhaps TRBD1 (5 bases). Looked up from germline, CDR1 is SGHRS and CDR2 is YFSETQ. Trimming took off 3 bases at V and 0 bases at J, with 10 bases between the two ends. The CDR3 is 14 amino acids. CDR3 residues: CASSSGRGSYEQYF. CDR3 in DNA: TGCGCCAGCAGCTCAGGAAGGGGCTCCTACGAGCAGTACTTC.

The rearrangement joins TRBV10-3 to TRBJ2-7; D is uncertain. Trimming removed 8 bases from V and 4 bases from J, with 21 bases in between. Germline CDR1 and CDR2: ENHRY and SYGVKD. The length of the CDR3 is 15 residues. CDR3 loop: CAIAGQDDFGYEQYF. The CDR3 nucleotides are TGTGCCATCGCAGGCCAGGACGACTTTGGGTACGAGCAGTACTTC.

The chain links TRBV3-1 to TRBJ2-5; TRBD2 might be the D (6 bases). The CDR3 contains 13 residues. V shed 0 bases and J shed 6 bases, with 8 bases lying between them. In germline, CDR1 is LGHDT, CDR2 YNNKEL (reference sequence). The CDR3 nucleotides read TGTGCCAGCAGCCAAGATGCGGGGCAGACCCAGTACTTC. It yields the protein CASSQDAGQTQYF.

This chain connects TRBV10-3 to TRBJ2-3, with a tentative D call TRBD2 (6 bases). The germline CDR1 and CDR2 sequences are ENHRY and SYGVKD. Trimming removed 6 bases from V and 0 bases from J, with 7 bases in between. The CDR3 length is 13 residues. The CDR3 protein is CAIRGTSTDTQYF. CDR3 DNA: TGTGCCATCAGGGGGACTAGCACAGATACGCAGTATTTT.

Concerning this clonotype: One end of the junction fails to match germline, which may point to a read error. This rearrangement joins TRBV24-1 to TRBJ2-1, with TRBD1 identical over 9 bases. CDR1 and CDR2 from the germline V gene are KGHDR and SFDVKD. The CDR3 has 12 amino acids. The CDR3 sequence: CATSDPGTGQLF. The CDR3 DNA reads TGTGCCACCAGTGACCCTGGGACAGGGCAACTCTTC.

The sample holds many counts of this clonotype. The V and J genes are TRBV3-1 and TRBJ2-3; the match to TRBD2 covers 16 bases. The CDR3 is 17 residues long. The germline V gene encodes CDR1 LGHDT and CDR2 YNNKEL (reference sequence). Unmatched junction bases numbered 4, after V lost 4 bases and J lost 3 bases. The CDR3 nucleotides read TGTGCCAGCAGCCGGGGACTAGCGGGGGGGCCGACAGATACGCAGTATTTT. It specifies CASSRGLAGGPTDTQYF.

J is TRBJ2-4 and V is TRBV27; 8 nucleotides align to TRBD2. The J segment lost 7 bases and the V segment lost 5 bases, leaving 7 bases of the junction unmatched. CDR3 length: 14 residues. Germline CDR1 reads MNHEY; CDR2 reads SMNVEV (reference sequence). This chain's CDR3 is CASSPRGGANIQYF. The CDR3 nucleotides read TGTGCCAGCAGTCCTCGGGGGGGGGCGAACATTCAGTACTTC.

DNA of the CDR3: TGCAGTGCTAGAGATCGTGAGACAGGTGGTTACGAGCAGTACTTC. Its protein product is CSARDRETGGYEQYF. The chain links TRBV20-1 to TRBJ2-7, with D tentatively TRBD1 (6 bases). Germline loops: CDR1 DFQATT, CDR2 SNEGSKA (reference sequence). The length of the CDR3 is 15 residues. The V and J ends lost 0 bases and 4 bases respectively, with 16 bases between them.

This clonotype was picked up a small number of times. The V gene is TRBV24-1, the J gene TRBJ2-2; 8 positions match TRBD2. Germline CDR1 and CDR2: KGHDR and SFDVKD. Trimming at V came to 8 bases and at J to 4 bases, leaving 5 bases not matched to a gene. This CDR3 contains 14 residues. CDR3 loop: CATMGGRFTGELFF. The CDR3 nucleotides read TGTGCCACCATGGGCGGGAGGTTCACCGGGGAGCTGTTTTTT.

The chain joins TRBV6-6 to TRBJ2-5; no clear D gene. V shed 0 bases and J shed 2 bases, with 7 bases lying between them. Germline CDR1 and CDR2: MNHNY and SVGAGI (reference sequence). CDR3 length equals 14 residues. The CDR3 bases are TGTGCCAGCAGTTACTCAGGGCAGCAAGAGACCCAGTACTTC. It translates to CASSYSGQQETQYF.

About this clonotype itself: An end of the junction differs from the germline gene, which may be a read error. J is TRBJ1-3 and V is TRBV9, with D unclear. The CDR3 runs to 14 residues. The V gene's germline CDR1 is SGDLS and CDR2 YYNGEE. CDR3 bases: TGTGCCAGCAGCGAGATGATCAGGTTATCCGTACTAAAATTT. Translated: CASSEMIRLSVLKF.